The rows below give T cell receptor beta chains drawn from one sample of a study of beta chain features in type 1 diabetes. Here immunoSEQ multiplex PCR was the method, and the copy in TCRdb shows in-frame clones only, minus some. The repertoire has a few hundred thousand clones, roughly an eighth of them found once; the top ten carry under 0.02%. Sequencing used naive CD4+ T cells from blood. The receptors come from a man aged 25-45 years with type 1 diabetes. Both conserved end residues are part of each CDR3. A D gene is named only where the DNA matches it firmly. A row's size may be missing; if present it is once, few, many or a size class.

CDR3nt: TGTGCCAGCAGCCGCCGGACAGGGGGCACTGAAGCTTTCTTT
CDR3aa: CASSRRTGGTEAFF
v_gene: TRBV7-9
abundance: few
j_gene: TRBJ1-1
d_gene: TRBD1

CDR3nt: TGTGCCAGCAGCCTACAGAACTCTGGAAACACCATATATTTT
CDR3aa: CASSLQNSGNTIYF
v_gene: TRBV2
abundance: few
j_gene: TRBJ1-3
d_gene: -

CDR3nt: TGTGCCAGCAGTTACGTCGGTAGCGGGAGCAGGAATGAGCAGTTCTTC
CDR3aa: CASSYVGSGSRNEQFF
v_gene: TRBV6-6
abundance: few
j_gene: TRBJ2-1
d_gene: TRBD2

CDR3nt: TGTGCCAGCAGCTTCGGACTAGTCAATGAGCAGTTCTTC
CDR3aa: CASSFGLVNEQFF
v_gene: TRBV5-6
abundance: few
j_gene: TRBJ2-1
d_gene: TRBD2

CDR3nt: TGTGCCAGCAGTTCCCTAGCGGGAGGGAAGGAGCAGTACTTC
CDR3aa: CASSSLAGGKEQYF
v_gene: TRBV27
abundance: -
j_gene: TRBJ2-7
d_gene: TRBD2

CDR3nt: TGCGCCAGCAGCTTAGGGACAGTGAGCAATCAGCCCCAGCATTTT
CDR3aa: CASSLGTVSNQPQHF
v_gene: TRBV5-1
abundance: few
j_gene: TRBJ1-5
d_gene: TRBD1

CDR3nt: TGTGCCAGCCTAGGACAGCTCACCGGGGAGCTGTTTTTT
CDR3aa: CASLGQLTGELFF
v_gene: TRBV7-2
abundance: few
j_gene: TRBJ2-2
d_gene: -

CDR3nt: TGTGCCAGCAGCGCAGACAGGAACACTGAAGCTTTCTTT
CDR3aa: CASSADRNTEAFF
v_gene: TRBV11-2
abundance: few
j_gene: TRBJ1-1
d_gene: -

CDR3nt: TGTGCCAGCAGCTTGAAGGGACAGGGCAATCAGCCCCAGCATTTT
CDR3aa: CASSLKGQGNQPQHF
v_gene: TRBV5-6
abundance: -
j_gene: TRBJ1-5
d_gene: TRBD1

CDR3nt: TGTGCCAGCAGCGTAGGAAGCGGCAGCTCCTACGAGCAGTACTTC
CDR3aa: CASSVGSGSSYEQYF
v_gene: TRBV9
abundance: -
j_gene: TRBJ2-7
d_gene: -

CDR3nt: TGTGCCAGCGACGTGGGACAGAATATCCAGCAGTACTTC
CDR3aa: CASDVGQNIQQYF
v_gene: TRBV2
abundance: few
j_gene: TRBJ2-7
d_gene: TRBD1

CDR3nt: TGTGCCAGCAGTTTCTGGGGGGAAGGAAACCTAAATGAGCAGTTCTTC
CDR3aa: CASSFWGEGNLNEQFF
v_gene: TRBV28
abundance: few
j_gene: TRBJ2-1
d_gene: -

CDR3nt: TGTGCCAGCAGCCTCTCGCGTACCGGGGAGCTGTTTTTT
CDR3aa: CASSLSRTGELFF
v_gene: TRBV7-9
abundance: few
j_gene: TRBJ2-2
d_gene: -

CDR3nt: TGTGCCAGCAGCTTGCCTAGCGGGGCGAAAGAGACCCAGTACTTC
CDR3aa: CASSLPSGAKETQYF
v_gene: TRBV5-4
abundance: once
j_gene: TRBJ2-5
d_gene: TRBD2

CDR3nt: TGTGCCAGCAGCGTTCTCCCCGGGGCAGATACGCAGTATTTT
CDR3aa: CASSVLPGADTQYF
v_gene: TRBV9
abundance: -
j_gene: TRBJ2-3
d_gene: -

CDR3nt: TGCGCCAGCAGCTTGGGTACTAGCGGGTTCACAGATACGCAGTATTTT
CDR3aa: CASSLGTSGFTDTQYF
v_gene: TRBV5-1
abundance: -
j_gene: TRBJ2-3
d_gene: TRBD2

CDR3nt: TGTGCCAGCAGCCGAGGGACTAGCGGGTTGCCTAGCACAGATACGCAGTATTTT
CDR3aa: CASSRGTSGLPSTDTQYF
v_gene: TRBV5-4
abundance: -
j_gene: TRBJ2-3
d_gene: TRBD2

CDR3nt: TGTGCCAGTGGACTAGCGGGTAAAGAGACCCAGTACTTC
CDR3aa: CASGLAGKETQYF
v_gene: TRBV7-9
abundance: few
j_gene: TRBJ2-5
d_gene: TRBD2

CDR3nt: TGTGCCAGCAGTTACATAGGGGGCGCCGGGGATACGCAGTATTTT
CDR3aa: CASSYIGGAGDTQYF
v_gene: TRBV7-9
abundance: few
j_gene: TRBJ2-3
d_gene: TRBD1

CDR3nt: TGTGCCAGCAGCGCCCCGAGCACAGATACGCAGTATTTT
CDR3aa: CASSAPSTDTQYF
v_gene: TRBV9
abundance: few
j_gene: TRBJ2-3
d_gene: -

CDR3nt: TGCACCAGCAGTACGGACTTCCACAGAAACATTCAGTACTTC
CDR3aa: CTSSTDFHRNIQYF
v_gene: TRBV1
abundance: -
j_gene: TRBJ2-4
d_gene: -

CDR3nt: TGTGCCAGCAGCGTAGACGGCGGAAAACTGTTTTTT
CDR3aa: CASSVDGGKLFF
v_gene: TRBV9
abundance: few
j_gene: TRBJ1-4
d_gene: -

CDR3nt: TGTGCCAGCAGTTCAGCCGGGACAGGGGTTTGGGAGCAGTACTTC
CDR3aa: CASSSAGTGVWEQYF
v_gene: TRBV28
abundance: few
j_gene: TRBJ2-7
d_gene: TRBD1

CDR3nt: TGTGCCAGCAGCGGGGGCAGATTGAGGTACACCTTC
CDR3aa: CASSGGRLRYTF
v_gene: TRBV9
abundance: -
j_gene: TRBJ1-2
d_gene: -

CDR3nt: TGTGCCAGCAGCTTAGATTGGTACGGGGCTAACTATGGCTACACCTTC
CDR3aa: CASSLDWYGANYGYTF
v_gene: TRBV7-9
abundance: few
j_gene: TRBJ1-2
d_gene: -

CDR3nt: TGTGCCAGCAGCTTAGGAGGGGGTAACACTGAAGCTTTCTTT
CDR3aa: CASSLGGGNTEAFF
v_gene: TRBV7-2
abundance: few
j_gene: TRBJ1-1
d_gene: -

CDR3nt: TGTGCCACCAGCAGAGAAGGGGTTGGTACAACGGCGTACTTC
CDR3aa: CATSREGVGTTAYF
v_gene: TRBV15
abundance: -
j_gene: TRBJ2-7
d_gene: -

CDR3nt: TGTGCCAGCAGCTCCGTTCAGGGGGACACTACTAATGAAAAACTGTTTTTT
CDR3aa: CASSSVQGDTTNEKLFF
v_gene: TRBV5-4
abundance: -
j_gene: TRBJ1-4
d_gene: TRBD1

CDR3nt: TGTGCCAGCAGCGTGGCTAGCGGGAGACTGTACAATGAGCAGTTCTTC
CDR3aa: CASSVASGRLYNEQFF
v_gene: TRBV9
abundance: -
j_gene: TRBJ2-1
d_gene: TRBD2

CDR3nt: TGTGCCAGCAGTTTACACGCTAGCGGGACTAAAAACATTCAGTACTTC
CDR3aa: CASSLHASGTKNIQYF
v_gene: TRBV28
abundance: few
j_gene: TRBJ2-4
d_gene: TRBD2

CDR3nt: TGCAGTGCCACCAGCGTTTACGAGCAGTACTTC
CDR3aa: CSATSVYEQYF
v_gene: TRBV20-1
abundance: few
j_gene: TRBJ2-7
d_gene: -

CDR3nt: TGTGCCAGCAGCTTGTGGGACAGGGGGCCGGAGACCCAGTACTTC
CDR3aa: CASSLWDRGPETQYF
v_gene: TRBV11-2
abundance: few
j_gene: TRBJ2-5
d_gene: TRBD1

CDR3nt: TGCGCCAGCAGCGCCCTGCGACAGCGAGAGACCCAGTACTTC
CDR3aa: CASSALRQRETQYF
v_gene: TRBV5-1
abundance: -
j_gene: TRBJ2-5
d_gene: -

CDR3nt: TGTGCCAGCAGTTTACAAGGGGAAGAGACCCAGTACTTC
CDR3aa: CASSLQGEETQYF
v_gene: TRBV2
abundance: few
j_gene: TRBJ2-5
d_gene: -

CDR3nt: TGCAGCGTTGGACAGAGGAATGAGCAGTTCTTC
CDR3aa: CSVGQRNEQFF
v_gene: TRBV29-1
abundance: few
j_gene: TRBJ2-1
d_gene: -

CDR3nt: TGTGCCAGCAGCTTAGAAGGGGGTGGAGAGCAGTACTTC
CDR3aa: CASSLEGGGEQYF
v_gene: TRBV7-9
abundance: few
j_gene: TRBJ2-7
d_gene: -

CDR3nt: TGCGCCAGCCGCCCGGGACAGGGGATTGAAAAACTGTTTTTT
CDR3aa: CASRPGQGIEKLFF
v_gene: TRBV23-1
abundance: few
j_gene: TRBJ1-4
d_gene: TRBD1

CDR3nt: TGTGCCAGCAGTTTGGGAGTAGCGGGAGTGTACGAGCAGTACTTC
CDR3aa: CASSLGVAGVYEQYF
v_gene: TRBV28
abundance: few
j_gene: TRBJ2-7
d_gene: TRBD2

CDR3nt: TGTGCCAGCAGTGATATTATTGAGCAGTTCTTC
CDR3aa: CASSDIIEQFF
v_gene: TRBV2
abundance: -
j_gene: TRBJ2-1
d_gene: -

CDR3nt: TGCGCCAGCCGGGACAGGGGGTTTGGTAACACTGAAGCTTTCTTT
CDR3aa: CASRDRGFGNTEAFF
v_gene: TRBV5-1
abundance: -
j_gene: TRBJ1-1
d_gene: TRBD1

CDR3nt: TGTGCCAGCCGGGGCGGGAGGTCTTACGAGCAGTACTTC
CDR3aa: CASRGGRSYEQYF
v_gene: TRBV27
abundance: few
j_gene: TRBJ2-7
d_gene: TRBD2

CDR3nt: TGCGCCAGCAGCCTGACGGGACACTCCCAAGAGACCCAGTACTTC
CDR3aa: CASSLTGHSQETQYF
v_gene: TRBV5-1
abundance: -
j_gene: TRBJ2-5
d_gene: -

CDR3nt: TGCAGCGTTTGGGACAGGGGGAACACTGAAGCTTTCTTT
CDR3aa: CSVWDRGNTEAFF
v_gene: TRBV29-1
abundance: few
j_gene: TRBJ1-1
d_gene: TRBD1

CDR3nt: TGTGCCAGCAGCCTCCAGACAGGCCCAACTAATGAAAAACTGTTTTTT
CDR3aa: CASSLQTGPTNEKLFF
v_gene: TRBV11-2
abundance: few
j_gene: TRBJ1-4
d_gene: -

CDR3nt: TGCGCCAGCAGCTTTGGGACACCCGGCGGCAACACCATATATTTT
CDR3aa: CASSFGTPGGNTIYF
v_gene: TRBV5-1
abundance: -
j_gene: TRBJ1-3
d_gene: -

CDR3nt: TGTGCCAGCATCCTCGTCCAGGGAGGGGGGCATGAAAAACTGTTTTTT
CDR3aa: CASILVQGGGHEKLFF
v_gene: TRBV7-2
abundance: -
j_gene: TRBJ1-4
d_gene: -

CDR3nt: TGTGCCAGCAGCTCAAAATTAAGGGAGTACTATGGCTACACCTTC
CDR3aa: CASSSKLREYYGYTF
v_gene: TRBV7-9
abundance: few
j_gene: TRBJ1-2
d_gene: -

CDR3nt: TGTGCCAGCTCACTCCAGGGTACAGGTTCCTACGAGCAGTACTTC
CDR3aa: CASSLQGTGSYEQYF
v_gene: TRBV18
abundance: -
j_gene: TRBJ2-7
d_gene: -

CDR3nt: TGTGCCAGCAGCAACGGACAGCAAGAGACCCAGTACTTC
CDR3aa: CASSNGQQETQYF
v_gene: TRBV7-2
abundance: -
j_gene: TRBJ2-5
d_gene: -

CDR3nt: TGCAGCGTTTATACCAGCGGGAGGGAGACAGATACGCAGTATTTT
CDR3aa: CSVYTSGRETDTQYF
v_gene: TRBV29-1
abundance: -
j_gene: TRBJ2-3
d_gene: TRBD2

CDR3nt: TGTGCCAGCTCACCACCCGTAAGCGGGAGGGGCTTTCGTGAGCAGTTCTTC
CDR3aa: CASSPPVSGRGFREQFF
v_gene: TRBV18
abundance: few
j_gene: TRBJ2-1
d_gene: TRBD2